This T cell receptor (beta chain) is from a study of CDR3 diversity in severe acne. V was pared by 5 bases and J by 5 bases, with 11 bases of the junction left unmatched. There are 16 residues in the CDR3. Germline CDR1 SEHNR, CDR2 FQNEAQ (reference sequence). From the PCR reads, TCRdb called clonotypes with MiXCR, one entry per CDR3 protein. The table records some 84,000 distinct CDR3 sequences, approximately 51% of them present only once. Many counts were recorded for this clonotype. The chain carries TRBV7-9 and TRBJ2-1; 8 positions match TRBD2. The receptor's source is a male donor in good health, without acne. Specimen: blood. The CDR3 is CASSQLAGRGDNEQFF. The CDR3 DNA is TGTGCCAGCAGCCAATTAGCGGGGAGGGGAGACAATGAGCAGTTCTTC.